The clone carrying this T cell receptor beta chain has a handful of counts. TCRdb independently ran MiXCR on the RT-PCR reads; one entry per CDR3 protein. Of fewer than 800,000 distinct CDR3 sequences in the sample, 11% to 15% are singletons; the top ten hold roughly 4%. V shed 3 bases and J shed 7 bases, with 21 bases lying between them. Germline CDR1 reads SQVTM; CDR2 reads ANQGSEA. The length of the CDR3 is 16 residues. The source material was memory CD4+ T cells from blood. This receptor was identified in a female donor in good health, serving as a healthy control. This chain uses TRBV29-1 with TRBJ1-4; tentative D call: TRBD1 (6 bases). In DNA, the CDR3 is TGCAGCGTTGACGACAGGTCGGGCCCTGGAGGTGAAAAACTGTTTTTT. It encodes CSVDDRSGPGGEKLFF.